Detailed here is one T cell receptor (beta chain). The antigen is unknown. Time point here: week 11, during vaccination. Doses comprised 300 ug of mutant IDH1 20-mer peptide each, plus topical imiquimod. This record comes from a study of a mutant IDH1 vaccine in newly diagnosed glioma. Overall study context: Patients received vaccination from 4-6 weeks after radiotherapy alone, or with temozolomide cycles. The treated group averaged approximately 42 years old and was about 60% male, around 38% female.

Measured with immunoSEQ multiplex PCR; TCRdb has only the in-frame clones, and not every one. Among approximately 61,000 clones listed, 80% were seen once. The CDR3 totals 14 residues. CDR1 and CDR2 (germline): LNHDA, SQIVND (reference sequence). The V and J ends lost 5 bases and 8 bases respectively, with 15 bases between them. The TCR sequence derives from a man aged 45 to 65 with glioma. Source: PBMCs, taken from a glioma patient whose treatment included an IDH1 peptide vaccine. The chain is built from TRBV19 and TRBJ1-4, with D perhaps matching TRBD1 (5 bases). CDR3 sequence (DNA): TGTGCCAGTAGTGCAGGGTGGATTGGGGAAAAACTGTTTTTT. This translates into CASSAGWIGEKLFF.